The entry below describes one T cell receptor beta chain. Antigen specificity is unknown. These data originate in a study of graft-versus-host responses after intestinal transplantation. Method: immunoSEQ multiplex PCR; TCRdb's copy keeps in-frame clones and lacks some. The sample shows about 73,000 clones, around 90% of them seen only once. The germline V gene has CDR1 MGHRA and CDR2 YSYEKL. Trimming took off 2 bases at V and 9 bases at J, with 11 bases between the two ends. The length of the CDR3 is 13 residues. The starting material was unstimulated CD8+ T cells sorted from spleen or lymph node cells, obtained before transplant. The sequence derives from a human donor who was the organ donor for an intestinal transplant. The genes are TRBV4-1 and TRBJ2-1; D remains ambiguous. CDR3 region: CASSQSGRGEQFF. The CDR3, as DNA: TGCGCCAGCAGCCAATCGGGTAGAGGTGAGCAGTTCTTC.